These T cell receptor beta chains were read from a single sample in a study of blood T cell repertoires in COVID-19. Profiling relied on immunoSEQ multiplex PCR, and the TCRdb table lists in-frame clones only, not all of them. The repertoire has around 200,000 clones, around nine tenths of them found once; the top ten carry roughly 3.3%. What was sequenced was peripheral blood. All receptors derive from a man between 65 and 85 years old with acute or convalescent COVID-19. The CDR3 runs from the conserved cysteine through the conserved F or W. The D gene is left open where the match is weak. The size of a clone is reported for some rows only, either as once, few or many, or as a class for expanded clones.

j_gene	abundance	d_gene	v_gene	CDR3nt	CDR3aa
TRBJ1-4	.	.	TRBV6-4	TGTGCCAGCAGGGACCGGGACAATAATGAAAAACTGTTTTTT	CASRDRDNNEKLFF
TRBJ1-2	.	TRBD1	TRBV4-3	TGCGCCAGCAGCCAGGACAGGCTTAACTATGGCTACACCTTC	CASSQDRLNYGYTF
TRBJ1-2	.	.	TRBV18	TGTGCCAGCTCACCGGACTGGACGGGGGTTGAGTATGGCTACACCTTC	CASSPDWTGVEYGYTF
TRBJ2-7	few	TRBD1	TRBV4-1	TGCGCCAGCAGCCAGACCCCGGGACAGGGCGACGAGCAGTACTTC	CASSQTPGQGDEQYF
TRBJ2-7	few	.	TRBV30	TGTGCCTGGAGTGTAAAGCTAAACTACGAGCAGTACTTC	CAWSVKLNYEQYF
TRBJ2-3	.	TRBD1	TRBV12-5	TGTGCTAGTGGTCTCTCGACAGGGAGTTGGCAGTATTTT	CASGLSTGSWQYF
TRBJ2-7	.	TRBD1	TRBV29-1	TGCAGCGTTGGGGGGACAGGGTTCCCCTCCTACGAGCAGTACTTC	CSVGGTGFPSYEQYF
TRBJ1-2	.	.	TRBV19	TGTGCCAGTAGTACAGATTGGGGCCTCGGCTACACCTTC	CASSTDWGLGYTF
TRBJ1-1	.	TRBD1	TRBV4-1	TGCGCCAGCAGCCTCACTGGACAGGGGAACACTGAAGCTTTCTTT	CASSLTGQGNTEAFF
TRBJ2-1	.	.	TRBV19	TGTGCCAGTAGATTAACCAGCGGGTTCTACAATGAGCAGTTCTTC	CASRLTSGFYNEQFF
TRBJ2-7	few	TRBD1	TRBV7-9	TGTGCCAGCAGCCCGGGACAGGGCTTCTACGAGCAGTACTTC	CASSPGQGFYEQYF
TRBJ1-1	once	.	TRBV6-5	TGTGCCAGCAGTTACTCGGGGGCTGTTAACACTGAAGCTTTCTTT	CASSYSGAVNTEAFF
TRBJ1-2	few	.	TRBV4-3	TGCGCCAGCAGCCAAGATAGGGGCGGATGGTATGGCTACACCTTC	CASSQDRGGWYGYTF
TRBJ1-1	.	.	TRBV6-4	TGTGCCAGCAGTGCCAGGGCAGGGACTGAAGCTTTCTTT	CASSARAGTEAFF
TRBJ1-5	once	TRBD1	TRBV28	TGTGCCAGCAGTTACCGACAGGGTAGGCAGCCCCAGCATTTT	CASSYRQGRQPQHF